Here is one T cell receptor (beta chain) with its context. The target antigen is unknown. CDR1 MNHEY and CDR2 SVGEGT come from the germline V gene. The V end was cut by 0 bases, the J end by 7 bases, with 9 bases between. This CDR3 contains 13 residues. The sample is drawn from a study of T cells after yellow fever vaccination. Notes on the study in general: In post-booster samples, most primary-vaccination clones reappeared (just under 98% CD4, over 70% CD8). CD4 and CD8 compartments shared a small share of clonotypes.

TCRdb re-called the 5' RACE reads through MiXCR, storing one row per CDR3 protein. The data show 120,000 or so distinct CDR3 sequences, with about 8.2% seen just once and less than 40% held by the top ten. Material: CD8+ T cells sorted from PBMCs, obtained on the day of the yellow fever booster vaccination. This chain connects TRBV6-2 or TRBV6-3 to TRBJ2-5; tentatively, D is TRBD1 (5 bases). This TCR came from a man aged 18 to 29 who received the YFV17D yellow fever vaccine. This chain's CDR3 is CASSYSTTGTQYF. The CDR3 DNA sequence: TGTGCCAGCAGTTACTCGACAACAGGGACCCAGTACTTC.